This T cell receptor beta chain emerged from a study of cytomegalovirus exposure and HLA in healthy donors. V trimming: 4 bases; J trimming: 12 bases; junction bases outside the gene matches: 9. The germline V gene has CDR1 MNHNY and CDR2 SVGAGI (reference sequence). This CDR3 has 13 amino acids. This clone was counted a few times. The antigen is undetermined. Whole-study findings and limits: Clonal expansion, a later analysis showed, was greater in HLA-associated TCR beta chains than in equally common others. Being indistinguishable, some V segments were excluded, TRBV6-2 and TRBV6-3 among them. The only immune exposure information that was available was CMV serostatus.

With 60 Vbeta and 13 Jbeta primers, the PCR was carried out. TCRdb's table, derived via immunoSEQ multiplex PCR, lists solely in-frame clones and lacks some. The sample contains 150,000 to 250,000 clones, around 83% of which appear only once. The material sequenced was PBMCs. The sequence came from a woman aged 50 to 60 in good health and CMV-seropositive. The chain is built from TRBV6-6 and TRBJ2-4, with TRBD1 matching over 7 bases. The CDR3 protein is CASSWDRGDSQYF. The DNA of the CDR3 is TGTGCCAGCAGTTGGGACCGAGGGGACAGTCAGTACTTC.